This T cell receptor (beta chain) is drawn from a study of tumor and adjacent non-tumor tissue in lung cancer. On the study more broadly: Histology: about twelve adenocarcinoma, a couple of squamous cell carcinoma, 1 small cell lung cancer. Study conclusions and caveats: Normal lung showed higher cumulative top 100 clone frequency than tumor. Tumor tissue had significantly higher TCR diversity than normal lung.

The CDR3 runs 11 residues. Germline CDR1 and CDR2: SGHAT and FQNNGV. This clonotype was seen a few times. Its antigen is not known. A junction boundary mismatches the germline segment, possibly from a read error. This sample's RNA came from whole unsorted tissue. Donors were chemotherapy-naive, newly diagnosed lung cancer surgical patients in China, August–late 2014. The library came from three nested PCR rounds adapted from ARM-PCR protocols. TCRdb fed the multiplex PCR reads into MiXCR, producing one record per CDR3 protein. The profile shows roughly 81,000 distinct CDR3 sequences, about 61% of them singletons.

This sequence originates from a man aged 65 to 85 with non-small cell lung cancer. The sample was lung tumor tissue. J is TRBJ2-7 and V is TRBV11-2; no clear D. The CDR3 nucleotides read TGTGCGAGCAGCTTGTACTACGAGCAATGCTTC. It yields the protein CASSLYYEQCF.